Below, 3 T cell receptor beta chains from the same sample are listed, as sequenced in a study of CD8 T cells in Susac syndrome. An amount of RNA that ranged from about 0.45 to 1 ug was reverse transcribed with random hexamers. In TCRdb, the immunoSEQ multiplex PCR reads were re-called with MiXCR into one record per CDR3 protein. The top ten clones hold 0.16% of a sample with approximately 190,000 distinct CDR3 sequences, about 95% of them seen once. The sample consisted of CD8+ T cells from PBMCs. The receptor source for this set is a human donor with Susac syndrome.

V gene TRBV29-1 combines with J gene TRBJ2-1, with TRBD1 matching 7 bases. The germline gives CDR1 SQVTM, CDR2 ANQGSEA. V gave up 1 base and J gave up 8 bases; unmatched junction bases: 8. This CDR3 has 14 residues. CDR3 bases: TGCAGCGTTGAAGGGTCAGGGGGAACCGATGAGCAGTTCTTC. It codes for CSVEGSGGTDEQFF.

The J gene is TRBJ1-1, the V gene TRBV13; the D is unclear. V was trimmed by 2 bases and J by 8 bases, leaving 12 bases between them. The CDR3 has 13 residues. Germline V gives CDR1 PRHDT, CDR2 FYEKMQ (reference sequence). DNA of the CDR3: TGTGCCAGCAGCTTAACGAGGTCTTCCGAAGCTTTCTTT. Its translation is CASSLTRSSEAFF.

The CDR3 protein is CASSLKSGFFEQYF. The CDR3 coding sequence is TGTGCCAGCAGCTTAAAGTCAGGGTTCTTCGAGCAGTACTTC. The chain uses TRBV13 and TRBJ2-7; D is possibly TRBD1 (5 bases). V dropped 2 bases and J dropped 6 bases, with 14 bases sitting between them. This CDR3 is 14 amino acids long. Germline V gene data show CDR1 as PRHDT and CDR2 as FYEKMQ (reference sequence).